Detailed here is one T cell receptor (beta chain). Its specificity is not known. The ends lost 4 bases at V and 3 bases at J; junction bases unmatched: 12. The CDR3 sequence is 17 residues long. Germline V gene lookup returns CDR1 MNHNS and CDR2 SASEGT. PCR employed 60 Vbeta and 13 Jbeta primers. This table comes from immunoSEQ multiplex PCR, and its TCRdb copy is limited to in-frame clones, with some not included. This table holds around 75,000 clones, around three quarters found once. These data originate in a study of cytomegalovirus exposure and HLA in healthy donors. Findings and limits, study-wide: For cytomegalovirus status, the classifier reportedly gave diagnoses with high specificity and sensitivity.

Sequenced material: PBMCs. The chain links TRBV6-1 to TRBJ1-2; the match to TRBD1 covers 9 bases. The sequence derives from a middle-aged man in good health and CMV-seronegative. The CDR3: CASSAGTGPRGDYGYTF. As DNA, the CDR3 is TGTGCCAGCAGTGCTGGGACAGGGCCAAGAGGTGACTATGGCTACACCTTC.